This TCR beta chain was obtained from a study of vaccination and CD4 T cells after COVID-19. Study in general: Following dose two, a median around 65 days (range 14 to 241) passed before post-vaccine samples were taken.

CDR3 size: 15 residues. Germline CDR1 LNHDA, CDR2 SQIVND (reference sequence). Trimming took 4 bases from V and 4 from J, leaving 16 bases between them. Regarding treatment: approximately nine-day PBMC culture with coronavirus spike peptide pools or control peptides (ViraFEST assay). Wells that each held approximately 2.1 million PBMCs were cultured with 9 to 10 IU/ml IL-2 and 7.5 to 10 ug/ml peptide pools. This clonotype was seen more than once but under ten times. Its matching antigen is unknown. Sequencing of cultured CD4+ T cell DNA used the Oncomine TCR Beta short-read assay. Cultured CD4+ T cells yielded the extracted genomic DNA. One entry per CDR3 protein results from TCRdb running MiXCR on the PCR reads. This table holds 13,000 or so distinct CDR3 sequences, 25% to 30% found once.

The source is a human donor who received a COVID-19 vaccine. This specimen was CD4+ T cells from blood, cultured in vitro, taken before SARS-CoV-2 vaccination. V gene TRBV19 combines with J gene TRBJ2-5; either TRBD1 or TRBD2 may fit D (5 bases each). CDR3 residues: CASSTGTPRGETQYF. The CDR3 DNA is TGTGCCAGTAGTACGGGGACCCCCCGTGGAGAGACCCAGTACTTC.